The present T cell receptor (beta chain) was sequenced within a study of blood T cell repertoires in COVID-19 (dated by TCRdb to about 2020). For context, the study as a whole: Samples covering the acute and convalescent phases of COVID-19 were provided by collaborators in the United States, Italy and Spain. The material from the prospective study consisted of cDNA or gDNA derived from T cells, B-cell-depleted T cells, or PBMCs. Subjects who had been exposed to COVID-19, were actively infected with it, or had recovered from it provided the deeply sampled blood TCRbeta repertoires that made up the dataset. The repertoires were made available in a free public database intended to serve as a resource for research on the immune response to SARS-CoV-2. Samples were obtained from the ongoing ImmuneRACE study (first 160 participants) and from 1,000 to 1,500 subjects provided by 6 global collaborators. A de-identified subject ID, COVID-19 status, age in years and sex were almost always included in the sample metadata. Where HLA class I and class II types were available, the types were taken from metadata supplied by the sample provider, not from assay-based typing.

Overall study outcomes, separate from this receptor: The quantity of clinical and demographic metadata differed by source and by participant and was supplied without curation.

The CDR3 runs 16 amino acids, cysteine and phenylalanine included. Solely the CDR3 DNA is kept, with 48 bases framed from the first base. CDR1 and CDR2, looked up from the germline V gene (reference sequence), are SGHNT and YYREEE. The germline V end is reduced by 4 bases and the J end by 6 bases; junction bases left unmatched: 7. The table lists this clone with a few counts. The antigen this receptor binds is unknown. Base qualities were left out, and no much larger clone turns up one base away. TCRbeta CDR3 regions were amplified from genomic DNA by means of the immunoSEQ Assay, a bias-controlled multiplex PCR. The study's own analysis went as follows. The number of nucleated cells in each sample was estimated from the amplification of reference gene primers within the assay. To quantify the absolute abundance of each unique TCRbeta CDR3 rearrangement, sequence reads were collapsed and filtered. For each sample, productive Simpson clonality was calculated by taking the square root of Simpson's diversity index across productive rearrangements. The clones in this table, taken by TCRdb from immuneACCESS, are in-frame only. Not every clone is retained; where verified, under half of the shortfall comes from an unresolved V gene, and the cause of the rest is unknown. That table supplies the V and J calls and clone size; D and trimming were determined from the DNA. The sample table records approximately 160,000 clones; roughly 73% of these occur just once. The ten biggest clones cover approximately 3% of the sample.

Each collaborating institution followed its own protocols to collect whole blood in K2EDTA tubes. For TCRbeta analysis, collaborators shipped samples in one of three forms: frozen whole blood, isolated PBMCs, or DNA extracted from either of those sample types. The sequence derives from a man in his 70s with acute or convalescent COVID-19. The specimen was peripheral blood. In this chain, TRBV5-4 is recombined with TRBJ2-1; 13 bases in between match TRBD2. The CDR3 is CASSPGGTSGVNEQFF. Here is the DNA: TGTGCCAGCAGCCCTGGCGGGACTAGCGGGGTCAATGAGCAGTTCTTC.